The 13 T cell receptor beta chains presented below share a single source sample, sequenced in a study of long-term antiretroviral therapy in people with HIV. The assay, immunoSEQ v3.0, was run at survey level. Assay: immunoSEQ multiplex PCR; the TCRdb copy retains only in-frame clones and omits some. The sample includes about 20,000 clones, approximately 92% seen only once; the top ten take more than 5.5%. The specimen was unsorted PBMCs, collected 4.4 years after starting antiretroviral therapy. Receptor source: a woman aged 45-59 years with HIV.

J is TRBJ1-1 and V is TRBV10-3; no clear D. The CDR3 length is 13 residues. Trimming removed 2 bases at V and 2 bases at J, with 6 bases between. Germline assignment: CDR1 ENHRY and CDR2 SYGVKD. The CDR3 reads CAISETVNTEAFF. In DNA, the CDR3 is TGTGCCATCAGTGAGACGGTAAACACTGAAGCTTTCTTT.

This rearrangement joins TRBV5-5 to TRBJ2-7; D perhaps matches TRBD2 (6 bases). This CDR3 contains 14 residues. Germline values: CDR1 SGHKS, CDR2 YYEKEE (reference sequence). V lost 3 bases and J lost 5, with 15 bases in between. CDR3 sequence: CASSYQGGVNEQYF. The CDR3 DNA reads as TGTGCCAGCAGCTACCAAGGAGGGGTTAACGAGCAGTACTTC. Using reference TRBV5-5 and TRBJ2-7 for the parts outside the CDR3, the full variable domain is DAGVTQSPTHLIKTRGQQVTLRCSPISGHKSVSWYQQVLGQGPQFIFQYYEKEERGRGNFPDRFSARQFPNYSSELNVNALLLGDSALYLCASSYQGGVNEQYFGPGTRLTVT.

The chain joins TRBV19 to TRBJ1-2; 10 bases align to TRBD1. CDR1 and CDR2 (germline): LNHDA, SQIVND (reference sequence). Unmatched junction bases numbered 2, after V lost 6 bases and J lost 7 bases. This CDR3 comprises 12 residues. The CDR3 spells CASRRDRGGYTF. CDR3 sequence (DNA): TGTGCCAGTAGGCGGGACAGGGGTGGCTACACCTTC.

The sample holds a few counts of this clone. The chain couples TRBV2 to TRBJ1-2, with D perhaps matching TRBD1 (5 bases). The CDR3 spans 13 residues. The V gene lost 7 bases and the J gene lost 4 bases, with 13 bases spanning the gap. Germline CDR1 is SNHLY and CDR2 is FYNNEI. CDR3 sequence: CASKGLPVYGYTF. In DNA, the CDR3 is TGTGCCAGCAAGGGGCTTCCTGTCTATGGCTACACCTTC.

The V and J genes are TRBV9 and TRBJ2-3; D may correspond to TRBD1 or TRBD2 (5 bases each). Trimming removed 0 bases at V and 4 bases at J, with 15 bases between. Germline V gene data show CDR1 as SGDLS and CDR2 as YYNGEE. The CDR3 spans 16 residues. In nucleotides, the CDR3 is TGTGCCAGCAGCGTAGATTCCCCCCGGGGCCCAGATACGCAGTATTTT. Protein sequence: CASSVDSPRGPDTQYF. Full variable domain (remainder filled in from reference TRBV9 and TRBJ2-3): DSGVTQTPKHLITATGQRVTLRCSPRSGDLSVYWYQQSLDQGLQFLIQYYNGEERAKGNILERFSAQQFPDLHSELNLSSLELGDSALYFCASSVDSPRGPDTQYFGPGTRLTVL.

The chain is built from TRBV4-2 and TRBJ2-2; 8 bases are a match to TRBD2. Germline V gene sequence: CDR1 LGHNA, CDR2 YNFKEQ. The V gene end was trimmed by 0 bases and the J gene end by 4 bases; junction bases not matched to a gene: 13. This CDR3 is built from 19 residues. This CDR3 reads CASSQDGRIGGAGTGELFF. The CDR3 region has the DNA TGTGCCAGCAGCCAAGATGGGAGGATCGGGGGGGCGGGCACCGGGGAGCTGTTTTTT.

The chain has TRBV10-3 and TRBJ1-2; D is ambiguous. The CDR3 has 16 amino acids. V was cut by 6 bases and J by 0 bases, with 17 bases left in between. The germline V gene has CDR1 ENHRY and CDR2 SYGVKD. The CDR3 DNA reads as TGTGCCATCAGCGAATTAGGCGGGAGAACTAACTATGGCTACACCTTC. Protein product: CAISELGGRTNYGYTF.

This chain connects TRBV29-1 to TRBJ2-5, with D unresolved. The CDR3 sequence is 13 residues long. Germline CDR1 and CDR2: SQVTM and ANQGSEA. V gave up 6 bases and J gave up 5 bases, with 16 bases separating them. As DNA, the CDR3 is TGCAGCGTACTGCCCGGGTCGTATGAGACCCAGTACTTC. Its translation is CSVLPGSYETQYF.

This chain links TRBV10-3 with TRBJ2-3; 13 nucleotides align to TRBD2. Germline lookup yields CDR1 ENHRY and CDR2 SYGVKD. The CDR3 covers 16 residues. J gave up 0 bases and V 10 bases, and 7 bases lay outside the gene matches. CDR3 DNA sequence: TGTGCCACGCGACTAGCGGGGGGCCTTAGCACAGATACGCAGTATTTT. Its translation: CATRLAGGLSTDTQYF.

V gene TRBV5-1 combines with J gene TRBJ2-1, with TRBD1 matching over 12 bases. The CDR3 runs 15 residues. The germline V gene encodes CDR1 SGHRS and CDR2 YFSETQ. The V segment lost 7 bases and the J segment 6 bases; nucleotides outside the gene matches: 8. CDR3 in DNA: TGCGCCAGCCAGAGTGGGACAGGGGGCGGCAATGAGCAGTTCTTC. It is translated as CASQSGTGGGNEQFF.

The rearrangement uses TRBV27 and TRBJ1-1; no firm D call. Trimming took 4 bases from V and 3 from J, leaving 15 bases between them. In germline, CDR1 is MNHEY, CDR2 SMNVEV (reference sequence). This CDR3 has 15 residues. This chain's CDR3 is CASSSPFRRDTEAFF. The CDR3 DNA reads TGTGCCAGCAGTTCCCCCTTCCGCCGAGACACTGAAGCTTTCTTT.

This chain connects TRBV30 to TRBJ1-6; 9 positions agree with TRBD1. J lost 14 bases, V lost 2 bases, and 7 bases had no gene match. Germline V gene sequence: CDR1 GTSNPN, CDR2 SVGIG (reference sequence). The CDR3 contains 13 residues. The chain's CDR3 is CAWSRTGEDALHF. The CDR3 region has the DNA TGTGCCTGGAGTCGGACAGGGGAGGATGCCCTCCACTTT.

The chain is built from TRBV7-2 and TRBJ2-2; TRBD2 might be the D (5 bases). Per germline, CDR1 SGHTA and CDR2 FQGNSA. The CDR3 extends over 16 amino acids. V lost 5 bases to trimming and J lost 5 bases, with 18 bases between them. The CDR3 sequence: CASSPRGHTGTGELFF. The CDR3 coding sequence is TGTGCCAGCAGCCCAAGAGGGCACACGGGAACCGGGGAGCTGTTTTTT.